Following are 9 T cell receptor beta chains from one sample sequenced in a study of neurological immune-mediated disorders (dated by TCRdb to the late 2010s). Library generation was performed with 5' RACE. Sequencing used an Illumina HiSeq 2500. TCRdb reprocessed the public reads (quality trimming at Q25 with fastp, clone calling with MiXCR) and kept in-frame beta chains. Rows merge per CDR3 protein into single entries with the most common DNA and genes. The sample table shows roughly 30,000 distinct CDR3 sequences, and under 7% are seen once. The ten largest clonotypes hold roughly 8.8% of the sample. The sample consisted of PBMCs. Receptor source: a woman between 45 and 60 years old in good health.

This clonotype was seen ten or more times. The chain recombines TRBV27 with TRBJ2-7; TRBD1 is a possible D gene (6 bases). Germline V gene data show CDR1 as MNHEY and CDR2 as SMNVEV (reference sequence). The CDR3 is 14 residues long. Deletions cut 3 bases from V and 3 bases from J, with 12 bases between. CDR3 DNA sequence: TGTGCCAGCAGTTTGGGGGCACCCCTCTACGAGCAGTACTTC. This translates into CASSLGAPLYEQYF.

In this sample, this clonotype turned up many times. This chain links TRBV5-5 with TRBJ2-1; D is perhaps TRBD2 (6 bases). V lost 3 bases and J lost 0, with 13 bases in between. The CDR3 length is 16 residues. The germline V gene has CDR1 SGHKS and CDR2 YYEKEE (reference sequence). Here the CDR3 DNA reads TGTGCCAGCAGCTGGGAGGAGGACCTCTCCTACAATGAGCAGTTCTTC. Protein sequence: CASSWEEDLSYNEQFF.

This clonotype was detected ten times or more. The genes are TRBV7-6 and TRBJ2-5; D perhaps matches TRBD1 (6 bases). This CDR3 region has 16 residues. Germline CDR1 is SGHVS and CDR2 is FNYEAQ. V dropped 1 base and J dropped 0 bases, with 12 bases sitting between them. Here the CDR3 reads CASSLVGGANQETQYF. CDR3 sequence (DNA): TGTGCCAGCAGCTTAGTTGGGGGCGCGAACCAAGAGACCCAGTACTTC.

In this sample, this clonotype turned up many times. V usage is TRBV10-3 and J usage is TRBJ1-1; D may be TRBD1 (5 bases). V was clipped by 7 bases and J by 1 base, with 10 bases between them. CDR1 ENHRY and CDR2 SYGVKD come from the germline V gene. This CDR3 spans 13 amino acids. The CDR3 sequence is CAINGGGNTEAFF. The CDR3 nucleotides are TGTGCCATCAACGGGGGGGGGAACACTGAAGCTTTCTTT.

This clonotype showed up just once. The chain recombines TRBV29-1 with TRBJ1-1; D not certain. Germline CDR1 reads SQVTM; CDR2 reads ANQGSEA. CDR3 length: 10 amino acids. V was shortened by 6 bases and J by 10 bases, with 12 bases between the two germline ends. CDR3: CSVEAMPAFF. DNA of the CDR3: TGCAGCGTCGAGGCCATGCCAGCTTTCTTT.

This clonotype came up a few times. This rearrangement joins TRBV7-9 to TRBJ1-4; 7 bases match TRBD1. Germline CDR1 SEHNR, CDR2 FQNEAQ (reference sequence). The CDR3 consists of 14 residues. The V segment lost 7 bases and the J segment 0 bases; nucleotides outside the gene matches: 2. The CDR3 sequence: CASKGTATNEKLFF. The CDR3 coding sequence is TGTGCCAGCAAAGGGACAGCAACTAATGAAAAACTGTTTTTT.

V is TRBV19 and J is TRBJ2-7, with 11 bases lining up with TRBD1. The J segment lost 6 bases and the V segment lost 6 bases, leaving 4 bases of the junction unmatched. Germline V gene data show CDR1 as LNHDA and CDR2 as SQIVND (reference sequence). The CDR3 sequence is 13 residues long. The CDR3 loop is CASSRDRGSEQYF. The CDR3, as DNA: TGTGCCAGTAGCCGGGACAGGGGGAGCGAGCAGTACTTC. Based on the CDR3 plus reference TRBV19 and TRBJ2-7, the full variable domain is DGGITQSPKYLFRKEGQNVTLSCEQNLNHDAMYWYRQDPGQGLRLIYYSQIVNDFQKGDIAEGYSVSREKKESFPLTVTSAQKNPTAFYLCASSRDRGSEQYFGPGTRLTVT.

This clonotype was observed at least ten times. The chain links TRBV20-1 to TRBJ2-4, with 12 positions matching TRBD1. This CDR3 is built from 16 residues. V lost 1 base and J lost 5; bases outside the gene matches: 6. Germline V gives CDR1 DFQATT, CDR2 SNEGSKA (reference sequence). CDR3 protein: CSARAGGTGGENIQYF. The CDR3 nucleotides are TGCAGTGCTAGAGCGGGCGGGACAGGGGGCGAAAACATTCAGTACTTC.

In this sample, this clonotype turned up many times. The gene calls are TRBV28 and TRBJ2-6; 10 nucleotides match TRBD1. V shed 10 bases, J shed 4 bases, and the junction held 4 bases outside the gene matches. In germline, CDR1 is MDHEN, CDR2 SYDVKM. The CDR3 contains 14 residues. The CDR3 DNA sequence: TGTGCCATCATGGACAGGGGGGGGGCCAACGTCCTGACTTTC. It specifies CAIMDRGGANVLTF.